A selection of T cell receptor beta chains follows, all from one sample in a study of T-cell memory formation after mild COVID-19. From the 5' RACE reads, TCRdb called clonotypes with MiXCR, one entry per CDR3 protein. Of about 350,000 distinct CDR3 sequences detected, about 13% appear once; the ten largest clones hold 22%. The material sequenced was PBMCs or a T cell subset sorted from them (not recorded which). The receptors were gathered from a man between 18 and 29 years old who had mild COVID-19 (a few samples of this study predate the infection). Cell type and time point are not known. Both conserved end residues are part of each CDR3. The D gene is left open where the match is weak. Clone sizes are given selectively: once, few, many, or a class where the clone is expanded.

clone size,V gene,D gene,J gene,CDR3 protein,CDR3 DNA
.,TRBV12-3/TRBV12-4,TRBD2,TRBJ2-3,CASSFGRGGLTDTQYF,TGTGCCAGCAGTTTTGGACGGGGAGGGCTCACAGATACGCAGTATTTT
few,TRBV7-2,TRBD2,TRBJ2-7,CASSLGWASGVSSYEQYF,TGTGCCAGCAGCTTAGGGTGGGCTAGCGGGGTGAGCTCCTACGAGCAGTACTTC
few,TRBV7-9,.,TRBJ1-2,CASSLNGEGYTF,TGTGCCAGCAGCTTAAACGGAGAAGGCTACACCTTC
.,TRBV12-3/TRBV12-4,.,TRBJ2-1,CASSLALRGMNEQFF,TGTGCCAGCAGTTTAGCGCTCCGGGGGATGAATGAGCAGTTCTTC
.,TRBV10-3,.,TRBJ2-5,CAISESGGLETQYF,TGTGCCATCAGTGAGTCCGGGGGGCTGGAGACCCAGTACTTC
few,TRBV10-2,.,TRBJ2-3,CASRGRADTQYF,TGCGCCAGCAGGGGTAGGGCAGATACGCAGTATTTT
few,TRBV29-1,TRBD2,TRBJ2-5,CSVARTSGGPETQYF,TGCAGCGTCGCCAGGACTAGCGGGGGCCCAGAGACCCAGTACTTC
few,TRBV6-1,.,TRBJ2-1,CASSALTHGVGNEQFF,TGTGCCAGCAGTGCTCTTACTCACGGGGTCGGCAATGAGCAGTTCTTC
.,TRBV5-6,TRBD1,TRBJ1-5,CASSLLKETGGHQPQHF,TGTGCCAGCAGCTTGTTGAAGGAGACAGGGGGCCATCAGCCCCAGCATTTT
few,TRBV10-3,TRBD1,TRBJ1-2,CAITPGGFNYGYTF,TGTGCCATCACCCCAGGGGGCTTTAACTATGGCTACACCTTC
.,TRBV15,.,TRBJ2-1,CATSTWTDYNEQFF,TGTGCCACCAGCACGTGGACAGACTACAATGAGCAGTTCTTC
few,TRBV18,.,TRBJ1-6,CASSLQHSSYNSPLHF,TGTGCCAGCTCTCTACAGCACAGCTCCTATAATTCACCCCTCCACTTT
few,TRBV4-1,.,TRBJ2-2,CASRRHLSDTGELFF,TGCGCCAGCAGGCGACACCTTTCCGACACCGGGGAGCTGTTTTTT
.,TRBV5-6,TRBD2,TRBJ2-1,CASSRLAVIYNEQFF,TGTGCCAGCAGCAGACTAGCGGTGATCTACAATGAGCAGTTCTTC
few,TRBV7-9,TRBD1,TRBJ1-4,CASSLGQVEEKLFF,TGTGCCAGCAGCTTGGGACAGGTGGAAGAAAAACTGTTTTTT
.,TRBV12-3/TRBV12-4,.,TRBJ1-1,CASSWEGGLDTEAFF,TGCGCCAGCAGTTGGGAGGGGGGGCTTGACACTGAAGCTTTCTTT
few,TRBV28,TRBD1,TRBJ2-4,CASSFIAGTGENIQYF,TGTGCCAGCAGTTTTATTGCCGGGACAGGAGAAAACATTCAGTACTTC
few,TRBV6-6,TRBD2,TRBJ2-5,CASSLGSGGIETQYF,TGTGCCAGCAGCCTAGGCAGCGGGGGTATTGAGACCCAGTACTTC
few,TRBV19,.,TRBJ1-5,CASSIPSTGQPQHF,TGTGCCAGTAGTATCCCATCGACGGGGCAGCCCCAGCATTTT
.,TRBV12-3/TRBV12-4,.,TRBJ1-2,CASSLRGNWQGNYGYTF,TGTGCCAGCAGTTTAAGGGGCAACTGGCAGGGGAACTATGGCTACACCTTC
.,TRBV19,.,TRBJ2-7,CASSTGRSSYEQYF,TGTGCCAGTAGTACAGGGCGATCGTCCTACGAGCAGTACTTC
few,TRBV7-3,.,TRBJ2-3,CASSFHGGGTDTQYF,TGTGCCAGCAGCTTCCACGGGGGTGGCACAGATACGCAGTATTTT
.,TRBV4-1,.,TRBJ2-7,CASSQDPGLNSYEQYF,TGCGCCAGCAGCCAAGACCCGGGACTTAACTCCTACGAGCAGTACTTC
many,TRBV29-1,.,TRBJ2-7,CSVAQYYEQYF,TGCAGCGTTGCTCAGTACTACGAGCAGTACTTC
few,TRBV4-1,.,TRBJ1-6,CASSPRRGDNSPLHF,TGCGCCAGCAGCCCCCGCAGAGGGGATAATTCACCCCTCCACTTT
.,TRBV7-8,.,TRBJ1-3,CASSHKVRGTGNTIYF,TGTGCCAGCAGCCATAAAGTTCGGGGAACTGGAAACACCATATATTTT
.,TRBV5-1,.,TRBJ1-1,CASRSWTAPNTEAFF,TGCGCCAGCAGATCCTGGACAGCCCCGAACACTGAAGCTTTCTTT
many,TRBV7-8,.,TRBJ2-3,CASSFQGADTQYF,TGTGCCAGCAGCTTCCAGGGAGCAGATACGCAGTATTTT
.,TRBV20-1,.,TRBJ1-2,CSAVAGNYGYTF,TGCAGTGCTGTGGCCGGAAACTATGGCTACACCTTC
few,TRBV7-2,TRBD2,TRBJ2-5,CASRGAGGIETQYF,TGTGCCAGCAGGGGAGCGGGGGGTATAGAGACCCAGTACTTC
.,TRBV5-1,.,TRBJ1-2,CASSNQYGYTF,TGCGCCAGCAGCAACCAGTATGGCTACACCTTC
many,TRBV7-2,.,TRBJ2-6,CASIPGMANVLTF,TGTGCCAGCATCCCAGGGATGGCCAACGTCCTGACTTTC
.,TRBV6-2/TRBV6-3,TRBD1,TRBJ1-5,CASSKGQGGYQPQHF,TGTGCCAGCAGTAAAGGACAGGGCGGATACCAGCCCCAGCATTTT